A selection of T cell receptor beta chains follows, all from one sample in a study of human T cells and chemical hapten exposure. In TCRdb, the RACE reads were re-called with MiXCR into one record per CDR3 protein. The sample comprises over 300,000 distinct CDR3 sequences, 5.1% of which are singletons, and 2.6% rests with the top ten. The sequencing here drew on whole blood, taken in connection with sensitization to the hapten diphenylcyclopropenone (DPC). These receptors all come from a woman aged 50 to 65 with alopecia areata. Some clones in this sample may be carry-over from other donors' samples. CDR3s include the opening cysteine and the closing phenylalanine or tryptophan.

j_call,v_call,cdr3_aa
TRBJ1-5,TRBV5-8,CASSLVQPQHF
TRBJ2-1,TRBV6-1,CASSEGPGTSGRYEQFF
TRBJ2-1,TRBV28,CASTPSRNYNEQFF
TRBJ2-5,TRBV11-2,CASSPGLYQETQYF
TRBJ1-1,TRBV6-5,CASRGVDEAFF
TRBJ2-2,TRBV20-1,CSAPYGLLGGELFF
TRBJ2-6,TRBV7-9,CASSQGRFDSGANVLTF
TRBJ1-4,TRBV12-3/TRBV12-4,CASSRGTAGNEKLFF
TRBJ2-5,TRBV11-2,CASSLVRGRGPETQYF
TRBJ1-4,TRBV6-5,CASSYGVGTGSNEKLFF